The source of this T cell receptor beta chain is a study of CD8+ T cells in alopecia areata (dated by TCRdb to 2016 to 2019). Looking at the study overall: The treated patients took part in an open-label pilot trial in which moderate-to-severe alopecia areata was treated with oral tofacitinib at 5 to 10 mg twice daily. The SALT score, which quantifies the percentage of affected scalp surface area, was used to measure disease severity in treated patients. To study T cell clonal expansion in alopecia areata, the researchers applied high-throughput TCRbeta sequencing to both the C3H/HeJ mouse model and human patients. Scalp clonality was compared among normal scalp (n=4), patchy alopecia areata scalp (n=8), and alopecia totalis/universalis scalp (n=8). TCRbeta CDR3 regions were amplified by immunoSEQ multiplex PCR with 35 Vbeta forward and 13 Jbeta reverse primers. RNA was obtained with the PAXgene miRNA kit for fixed scalp, the miRNeasy kit for PBMCs, and the RNeasy kit for mouse skin. In humans, TCRbeta sequencing was performed on scalp tissue and on sorted CD4+ and CD8+ peripheral blood T cells from healthy controls and from patients with patchy or totalis/universalis alopecia areata. Patients received tofacitinib for 6 to 18 months and were then followed off drug for 6 months to check for delayed response and recurrence. Biopsies were taken from tofacitinib-treated patients at baseline and again at 4 and 24 weeks into treatment, and several of those patients also had a later scalp biopsy. What the study reported, not specific to this receptor: Shared TCR sequences between patients were less evident than in mice, which may be partly attributable to HLA diversity in the patient population. Because the treated cohort was small and included a single nonresponder, larger studies are needed to assess links between baseline CD8+ expansion and response. Lesional scalp, especially in alopecia totalis/universalis, showed higher clonality and more expanded CD8+ clones than normal scalp, suggesting antigenic drive. Tofacitinib significantly decreased scalp clonality and the number of expanded CD8+ clones among the top 100 scalp clones. Unlike mouse skin, where gammadelta T cells dominate, normal human skin contains resident alphabeta T cells that get sequenced too, which complicates analysis of the scalp TCR repertoire. Many expanded lesional clones were found to persist in scalp and blood during tofacitinib treatment, and relapse after treatment cessation may be partly explained by this persistence.

The time point label on this specimen signifies: about four weeks on oral tofacitinib. Sample treatment or condition, as interpreted from the label and publication: oral pan-JAK inhibitor, 5-10 mg twice daily. Peripheral blood and lesional scalp punch biopsies were obtained from patients with alopecia areata. PBMCs were isolated by density centrifugation and stained for CD3, CD4 and CD8, after which CD4+ and CD8+ T cells were sorted on a FACSAria. From a lookup of the germline V gene, CDR1 and CDR2 are SGHTA and FQGNSA. Trimming costs V 2 bases and J 6 bases, and their ends lie 13 bases apart. The CDR3 has 14 amino acids, counting the end cysteine and phenylalanine. Left in the record is the CDR3 DNA by itself, 42 bases read in frame from the first base. Worth noting for this clone: This receptor's antigen is unknown. It has no much larger one-base neighbor in the sample; base qualities were not kept.

The library was prepared using the immunoSEQ multiplex PCR assay. RNA was extracted from all samples and reverse transcribed into cDNA as template for TCR sequencing. First-strand cDNA was synthesized using SuperScript III with a 2:1 mix of oligo-dT and random hexamers. A synthetic immune receptor repertoire was used to measure amplification bias, and any remaining bias was corrected computationally. On the study's bioinformatics: Raw reads were preprocessed for error removal, and CDR3 was defined according to IMGT conventions as running from the conserved cysteine to phenylalanine. Clonality was calculated as 1 minus Shannon entropy normalized by log2 of the number of productive unique TCRs. CD4 or CD8 identity of scalp clones was inferred by cross-referencing scalp TCRbeta sequences with sorted blood CD4 and CD8 repertoires. TCRdb provides this immuneACCESS table in a form limited to in-frame rearrangements. Some clones are lacking; in checked studies, under half of them reflect an unresolved V gene, and why the rest are absent is not known. That table furnishes V, J and clone size, whereas the DNA furnished D and trimming. Within this sample are some 220,000 clones, with about 58% of them counted one time only. Together, the top ten hold roughly 1.5% of the sample.

The source material was CD4+ T cells sorted from blood, sampled at week 4, from a patient treated with tofacitinib. The origin of this receptor is a human donor with alopecia areata. The sequence links TRBV7-2 to TRBJ1-2; the D gene lacks a confident call. The CDR3 here reads CASSLKMSGNGYTF. In nucleotide form, the sequence is TGTGCCAGCAGCTTAAAGATGTCGGGTAATGGCTACACCTTC.